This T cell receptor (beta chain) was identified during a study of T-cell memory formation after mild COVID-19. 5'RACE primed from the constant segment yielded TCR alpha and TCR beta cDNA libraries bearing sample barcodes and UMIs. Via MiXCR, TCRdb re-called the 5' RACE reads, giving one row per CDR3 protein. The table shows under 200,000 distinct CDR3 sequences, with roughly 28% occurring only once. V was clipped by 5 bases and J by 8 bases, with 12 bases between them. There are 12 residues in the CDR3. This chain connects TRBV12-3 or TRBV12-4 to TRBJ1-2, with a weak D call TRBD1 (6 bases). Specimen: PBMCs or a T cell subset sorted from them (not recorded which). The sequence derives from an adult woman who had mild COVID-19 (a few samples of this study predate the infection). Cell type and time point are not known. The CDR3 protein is CASSLSGAGYTF. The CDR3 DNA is TGTGCCAGCAGTCTGTCAGGGGCAGGCTACACCTTC.